This T cell receptor (beta chain) comes out of a study of Ad26.COV2.S vaccination and SARS-CoV-2 variants (dated by TCRdb to the early 2020s). Regarding the study in general: Sequencing of the TCRbeta repertoire served to evaluate the specificity and breadth of SARS-CoV-2-reactive T cell receptors following Ad26.COV2.S vaccination. A total of around 32 samples were included in the TCR-sequenced set, comprising roughly 20 Ad26.COV2.S vaccine recipients, 5 placebo recipients and 8 SARS-CoV-2 convalescent individuals. Broader findings and caveats from the paper: Higher spike-specific TCR breadth was observed in Ad26.COV2.S recipients than in placebo recipients (P = 0.0014). Substantial breadth of spike-specific CD8+ and CD4+ T cell responses was reported after vaccination. It was noted by the authors that total T cell responses may have been underestimated by the TCR breadth and depth analyses. Comparable non-spike TCR breadth was observed between vaccine and placebo recipients, consistent with only spike being contained in the vaccine.

Ends trimmed: V by 4 bases, J by 0 bases; bases unmatched to a gene: 8. The germline V gene (reference sequence) gives CDR1 as SGHKS and CDR2 as YYEKEE. The CDR3 starts with the cysteine, ends with the phenylalanine, and has 16 residues. The only DNA kept is the CDR3, 48 bases in frame from the first base. In the case of this clone: Its antigen has not been determined. Base qualities are not recorded, but no much larger clone differs from it by a single base.

The immunoSEQ Assay was used to sequence TCRbeta CDR3 regions. After extraction, genomic DNA underwent amplification by bias-controlled multiplex PCR, followed by high-throughput sequencing. The original methods were these. To quantify the absolute abundance of every unique TCRbeta CDR3 region, sequences were collapsed and filtered. T cell fraction was estimated by normalizing TCRbeta template counts to usable DNA, which was measured by amplifying reference genes present in all nucleated cells. Repertoire TCRs were annotated as SARS-CoV-2-specific by exact matching of V gene, CDR3 amino acid sequence and J gene to a known reactive TCR set. MIRA supplied the reference SARS-CoV-2 TCR set, which was filtered for enrichment in COVID-19-positive ImmuneCODE repertoires so that public or cross-reactive TCRs were removed. Drawing on the MIRA antigens, annotated TCRs were analysed further at the level of specific ORF or position within ORF. Breadth was defined as the number of annotated unique rearrangements divided by the total number of unique productive rearrangements, and depth was defined as the summed frequency of the annotated unique rearrangements. Group comparisons of TCR breadth used two-sided Wilcoxon rank-sum tests. The immuneACCESS repertoire file appears here via TCRdb, limited to in-frame rearrangements. These files lack a portion of the clones; in checked studies, under half of the deficit traces to unresolved V genes, and the cause of the others is not known. Clonal size and the V and J genes are those of that table, whereas D and trimming came from the DNA. Recorded for this sample are some 350,000 clones; 92% of them occurred a single time. Together, the top ten hold 3% to 5% of the sample.

The label giving this sample's time point can be read as: individuals recovered from natural SARS-CoV-2 infection. The chain links TRBV5-5 with TRBJ2-7; TRBD1 matches 9 bases in the middle. The sequences come from peripheral blood, collected after recovery from COVID-19. This clonotype was obtained from a human donor who had recovered from COVID-19. The nucleotide sequence is TGTGCCAGCAGCCCCGGCTGGGACAGGGACTCCTACGAGCAGTACTTC. Its protein product is CASSPGWDRDSYEQYF.